Listed here are 4 T cell receptor beta chains from one sample, sequenced in a study of CD8 T cells in Susac syndrome. Random hexamers were used to reverse transcribe 0.5 to 1 ug of RNA. TCRdb processed the immunoSEQ multiplex PCR reads anew with MiXCR; each CDR3 protein has one entry. The table records about 300,000 distinct CDR3 sequences, 89% of them present only once. The sequenced sample consisted of CD8+ T cells from PBMCs. The receptors were gathered from a human donor with multiple sclerosis.

V and J are TRBV28 and TRBJ2-5; 8 bases match TRBD2. The CDR3 is 17 amino acids. With 2 bases clipped from V and 5 bases from J, the junction kept 13 bases outside the gene matches. From germline, CDR1 is MDHEN and CDR2 SYDVKM. The chain's CDR3 is CASSLTLGAGGSETQYF. CDR3 nucleotides: TGTGCCAGCAGTTTAACTCTCGGGGCGGGGGGTTCTGAGACCCAGTACTTC.

This clonotype was detected only once. The chain uses TRBV19 and TRBJ2-7, with 7 bases fitting TRBD1. Germline-derived CDR1 and CDR2 are LNHDA and SQIVND (reference sequence). The trim removed 3 bases at V and 2 bases at J, leaving 7 bases unmatched. The CDR3 covers 15 residues. CDR3 sequence: CASSIVPGGAYEQYF. DNA for the CDR3: TGTGCCAGTAGTATCGTACCAGGGGGAGCCTACGAGCAGTACTTC.

This chain joins TRBV7-9 and TRBJ1-1, with no clear D. V lost 5 bases and J 6 bases, leaving 10 bases between the germline ends. Per the germline V gene, CDR1 is SEHNR and CDR2 is FQNEAQ (reference sequence). The CDR3 sequence is 12 residues long. The chain's CDR3 is CASSPTLAEAFF. CDR3 DNA: TGTGCCAGCAGCCCAACTTTGGCTGAAGCTTTCTTT.

The chain has TRBV2 and TRBJ2-7; 8 bases align to TRBD2. The CDR3 is 15 amino acids. Germline CDR1 reads SNHLY; CDR2 reads FYNNEI. J lost 2 bases, V lost 3 bases, and 6 bases had no gene match. The CDR3 nucleotides are TGTGCCAGCAGTGAGACCAGCGGGAGTCCCTACGAGCAGTACTTC. Residues: CASSETSGSPYEQYF.